This T cell receptor (beta chain) appears in the sequencing data of a study of post-analysis software for immune sequencing data. Turning to the study itself: Secondary progressive, relapsing-remitting and progressive-relapsing multiple sclerosis were among the included disease courses.

The CDR3 spans 12 residues. V was pared by 5 bases and J by 2 bases, with 0 bases of the junction left unmatched. Looked up from germline, CDR1 is DFQATT and CDR2 is SNEGSKA (reference sequence). Study-wide points: Patients carried a handful of TRBV segments more frequently than controls did, and TRBV5-6, TRBV5-1 and TRBV20-1 were among them. Those samples that were prepared in the same batch co-clustered strongly by F measure.

Unique molecular identifiers tagged the TCR beta cDNA libraries. A population of roughly 1 to 11 million T cells gave rise to about half a million cDNA molecules. One entry per CDR3 protein, called by TCRdb with MiXCR from the PCR reads. The sample has over 150,000 distinct CDR3 sequences; over 25% are singletons. With respect to this clonotype: The antigen is not known. With a much larger clone just one base away, this may be a read error.

The clonotype was recovered from a girl aged 10 to 17 with multiple sclerosis. The sample taken for sequencing was blood. The V and J genes are TRBV20-1 and TRBJ2-5, with 9 bases fitting TRBD1. The CDR3 nucleotides read TGCAGTGCTGACAGGGGGCAAGAGACCCAGTACTTC. Protein sequence: CSADRGQETQYF.